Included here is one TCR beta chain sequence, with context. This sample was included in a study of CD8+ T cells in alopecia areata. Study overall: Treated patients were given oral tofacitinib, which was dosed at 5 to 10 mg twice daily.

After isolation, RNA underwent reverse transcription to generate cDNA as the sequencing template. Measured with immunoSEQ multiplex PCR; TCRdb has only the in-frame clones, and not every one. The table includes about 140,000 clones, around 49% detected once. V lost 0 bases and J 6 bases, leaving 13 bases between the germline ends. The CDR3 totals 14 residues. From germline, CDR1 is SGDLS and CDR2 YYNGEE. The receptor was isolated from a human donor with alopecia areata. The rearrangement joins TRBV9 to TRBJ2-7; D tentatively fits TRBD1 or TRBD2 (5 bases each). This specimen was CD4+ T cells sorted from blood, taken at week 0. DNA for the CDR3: TGTGCCAGCAGCGTAGTCGGGACCTCCGGCGAGCAGTACTTC. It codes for CASSVVGTSGEQYF. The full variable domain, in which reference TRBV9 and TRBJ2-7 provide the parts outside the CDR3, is DSGVTQTPKHLITATGQRVTLRCSPRSGDLSVYWYQQSLDQGLQFLIQYYNGEERAKGNILERFSAQQFPDLHSELNLSSLELGDSALYFCASSVVGTSGEQYFGPGTRLTVT.